Listed below are T cell receptor beta chains from one sample, sequenced in a study of beta chain features in type 1 diabetes. The table came from immunoSEQ multiplex PCR; TCRdb's copy has only in-frame clones and leaves some out. Of about 240,000 clones listed, about 25% are singletons. Material for sequencing was central memory CD4+ T cells from blood. These receptors were taken from a man aged 25-40 years in good health. Each CDR3 is given with its conserved first and last residue. Each record gives: J gene, clone size, D gene, V gene, CDR3 protein, CDR3 DNA. A D gene is named only where the DNA matches it firmly. Clone sizes are given selectively: once, few, many, or a class where the clone is expanded.

J: TRBJ2-7; size: NA; D: TRBD1; V: TRBV6-1; CDR3: CASSARQGFTYEQYF; DNA: TGTGCCAGCAGTGCCCGACAGGGATTTACCTACGAGCAGTACTTC
J: TRBJ2-3; size: few; D: TRBD1; V: TRBV9; CDR3: CASRGQGADTQYF; DNA: TGTGCCAGCAGGGGACAGGGCGCAGATACGCAGTATTTT
J: TRBJ1-1; size: NA; D: NA; V: TRBV5-1; CDR3: CASSLKEMNTEAFF; DNA: TGCGCCAGCAGCTTGAAGGAGATGAACACTGAAGCTTTCTTT
J: TRBJ2-7; size: NA; D: TRBD1; V: TRBV19; CDR3: CASSIGQGNYEQYF; DNA: TGTGCCAGTAGTATAGGACAGGGGAACTACGAGCAGTACTTC
J: TRBJ2-1; size: NA; D: TRBD2; V: TRBV11-2; CDR3: CASSSAGTSLHEQFF; DNA: TGTGCCAGCAGCTCCGCCGGGACTAGCCTCCATGAGCAGTTCTTC
J: TRBJ2-7; size: NA; D: TRBD1; V: TRBV7-7; CDR3: CASSSFHPTGSGEQYF; DNA: TGTGCCAGCAGCTCTTTCCACCCGACAGGGTCGGGGGAGCAGTACTTC
J: TRBJ2-5; size: NA; D: NA; V: TRBV5-1; CDR3: CASSLVGQETQYF; DNA: TGCGCCAGCAGCTTGGTTGGGCAAGAGACCCAGTACTTC
J: TRBJ1-3; size: few; D: NA; V: TRBV30; CDR3: CAWRLRGSGNTIYF; DNA: TGTGCCTGGAGGCTACGCGGATCTGGAAACACCATATATTTT
J: TRBJ1-2; size: once; D: TRBD1; V: TRBV6-5; CDR3: CASRDPGGRGGYTF; DNA: TGTGCCAGCAGGGATCCAGGGGGCAGGGGTGGCTACACCTTC
J: TRBJ2-7; size: NA; D: NA; V: TRBV7-2; CDR3: CASSPRVTSSYEQYF; DNA: TGTGCCAGCAGCCCCCGGGTCACTAGCTCCTACGAGCAGTACTTC
J: TRBJ1-1; size: NA; D: NA; V: TRBV27; CDR3: CASSHRKGSTEAFF; DNA: TGTGCCAGCAGTCACCGGAAAGGGAGCACTGAAGCTTTCTTT
J: TRBJ2-7; size: many; D: NA; V: TRBV28; CDR3: CASSSNANEQYF; DNA: TGTGCCAGCAGTTCTAATGCGAACGAGCAGTACTTC
J: TRBJ1-5; size: few; D: NA; V: TRBV29-1; CDR3: CSPGNQPQHF; DNA: TGCAGCCCTGGGAACCAGCCCCAGCATTTT
J: TRBJ2-5; size: few; D: TRBD2; V: TRBV7-2; CDR3: CASSLSSGETQYF; DNA: TGTGCCAGCAGCTTGTCTAGCGGAGAGACCCAGTACTTC
J: TRBJ2-4; size: many; D: NA; V: TRBV29-1; CDR3: CSVLQGSAKNIQYF; DNA: TGCAGCGTTCTTCAGGGGAGTGCCAAAAACATTCAGTACTTC
J: TRBJ2-7; size: NA; D: NA; V: TRBV18; CDR3: CASSPNGDEQYF; DNA: TGTGCCAGCTCACCAAACGGCGACGAGCAGTACTTC
J: TRBJ2-2; size: few; D: NA; V: TRBV7-2; CDR3: CASSPLPGAGELFF; DNA: TGTGCCAGCAGCCCTTTGCCGGGCGCCGGGGAGCTGTTTTTT
J: TRBJ2-7; size: NA; D: NA; V: TRBV6-5; CDR3: CASSTGTYEQYF; DNA: TGTGCCAGCAGTACTGGGACCTACGAGCAGTACTTC
J: TRBJ2-7; size: NA; D: TRBD1; V: TRBV30; CDR3: CAWSVQGSYEQYF; DNA: TGTGCCTGGAGTGTACAGGGGTCCTACGAGCAGTACTTC
J: TRBJ2-5; size: NA; D: NA; V: TRBV5-1; CDR3: CASSDGQQETQYF; DNA: TGCGCCAGCAGCGACGGACAGCAAGAGACCCAGTACTTC
J: TRBJ2-5; size: NA; D: NA; V: TRBV5-4; CDR3: CASSLDSQETQYF; DNA: TGTGCCAGCAGCTTGGACAGCCAAGAGACCCAGTACTTC
J: TRBJ2-7; size: NA; D: TRBD1; V: TRBV5-1; CDR3: CASSSEGQGSYEQYF; DNA: TGCGCCAGCAGCTCCGAGGGACAGGGATCCTACGAGCAGTACTTC
J: TRBJ1-5; size: NA; D: TRBD1; V: TRBV10-3; CDR3: CATAGTGGLKPQHF; DNA: TGTGCCACCGCCGGGACAGGGGGCCTTAAGCCCCAGCATTTT
J: TRBJ2-3; size: NA; D: NA; V: TRBV5-1; CDR3: CASSPYPGRGTDTQYF; DNA: TGCGCCAGCAGCCCATATCCGGGACGTGGCACAGATACGCAGTATTTT
J: TRBJ1-1; size: few; D: NA; V: TRBV7-9; CDR3: CASSPIGVEAEAFF; DNA: TGTGCCAGCAGCCCTATCGGGGTTGAAGCTGAAGCTTTCTTT
J: TRBJ1-6; size: NA; D: TRBD1; V: TRBV19; CDR3: CASSTRDRSPLHF; DNA: TGTGCCAGTAGTACCCGGGACAGATCACCCCTCCACTTT
J: TRBJ2-1; size: NA; D: NA; V: TRBV7-9; CDR3: CASTPGGSYNEQFF; DNA: TGTGCCAGCACCCCTGGGGGCTCCTACAATGAGCAGTTCTTC
J: TRBJ2-2; size: many; D: NA; V: TRBV6-5; CDR3: CASREVLRAGELFF; DNA: TGTGCCAGCAGGGAGGTACTAAGGGCCGGGGAGCTGTTTTTT
J: TRBJ2-2; size: NA; D: NA; V: TRBV11-2; CDR3: CASSLVGRPGTGELFF; DNA: TGTGCCAGCAGCTTAGTAGGACGTCCAGGCACCGGGGAGCTGTTTTTT
J: TRBJ2-2; size: NA; D: TRBD1; V: TRBV7-9; CDR3: CASSSSTGSSPGELFF; DNA: TGTGCCAGCAGCTCCTCGACAGGGAGCAGCCCCGGGGAGCTGTTTTTT
J: TRBJ2-2; size: NA; D: NA; V: TRBV18; CDR3: CASSTGAQNTGELFF; DNA: TGTGCCAGCTCCACAGGAGCCCAAAACACCGGGGAGCTGTTTTTT
J: TRBJ1-2; size: NA; D: NA; V: TRBV5-6; CDR3: CASSGAGGYTF; DNA: TGTGCCAGCAGCGGAGCGGGTGGCTACACCTTC
J: TRBJ2-7; size: few; D: NA; V: TRBV10-3; CDR3: CAIRRDGTSYEQYF; DNA: TGTGCCATCAGGAGGGATGGCACGTCCTACGAGCAGTACTTC
J: TRBJ2-5; size: NA; D: TRBD2; V: TRBV7-2; CDR3: CASSPPVAGDQETQYF; DNA: TGTGCCAGCAGCCCGCCGGTAGCGGGGGACCAAGAGACCCAGTACTTC
J: TRBJ2-3; size: few; D: NA; V: TRBV5-1; CDR3: CASSWGSTSTDTQYF; DNA: TGCGCCAGCAGCTGGGGATCGACAAGCACAGATACGCAGTATTTT
J: TRBJ2-3; size: few; D: TRBD2; V: TRBV7-2; CDR3: CASSFQLAGVYTDTQYF; DNA: TGTGCCAGCAGCTTCCAGCTAGCGGGAGTTTACACAGATACGCAGTATTTT
J: TRBJ2-3; size: NA; D: NA; V: TRBV27; CDR3: CASSRRATGASDTQYF; DNA: TGTGCCAGCAGTAGAAGAGCGACTGGCGCATCAGATACGCAGTATTTT
J: TRBJ2-5; size: NA; D: TRBD1; V: TRBV6-5; CDR3: CASRDRGGAETQYF; DNA: TGTGCCAGCAGGGACAGGGGAGGTGCGGAGACCCAGTACTTC
J: TRBJ2-4; size: NA; D: NA; V: TRBV9; CDR3: CASSVGESNIQYF; DNA: TGTGCCAGCAGCGTAGGGGAATCCAACATTCAGTACTTC
J: TRBJ2-3; size: few; D: TRBD2; V: TRBV7-2; CDR3: CASSGGLAGTLTDTQYF; DNA: TGTGCCAGCAGCGGAGGACTAGCGGGGACGCTCACAGATACGCAGTATTTT
J: TRBJ2-3; size: NA; D: TRBD2; V: TRBV6-5; CDR3: CASSTSGSTDTQYF; DNA: TGTGCCAGCAGTACTAGCGGTAGCACAGATACGCAGTATTTT